This T cell receptor beta chain originates from a study of blood T cell repertoires in COVID-19. Study context: Samples taken during acute and convalescent COVID-19 were collected in the United States, Italy and Spain.

The CDR3 is 18 amino acids. The germline V gene has CDR1 SGHRS and CDR2 YFSETQ. The trim removed 2 bases at V and 4 bases at J, leaving 9 bases unmatched. Authors' data handling: Quantification of nucleated cells was approximated via reference gene primer amplification. Libraries were prepared by immunoSEQ multiplex PCR; TCRdb keeps only in-frame clonotypes and omits some of them. V and J calls and clone size come straight from that table; D and trimming were deduced from the DNA. The sample carries about 250,000 clones, over 80% recorded once. Specimen: peripheral blood. The sequence derives from a woman aged 60-70 years with active or convalescent COVID-19. The chain employs TRBV5-1 and TRBJ2-2, with 12 nucleotides matching TRBD2. CDR3 amino acids: CASSLRLGTSGPTGELFF. CDR3 sequence (DNA): TGCGCCAGCAGCTTACGCCTTGGGACTAGCGGGCCCACCGGGGAGCTGTTTTTT.